These T cell receptor beta chains were read from a single sample in a study of regulatory T cells in long-lasting Graves disease. From the multiplex PCR reads, TCRdb called clonotypes with MiXCR, one entry per CDR3 protein. The table has around 470,000 distinct CDR3 sequences, 12% to 15% seen once. This sample was shared with a second study, whose subject was T cells in Graves' hyperthyroidism and ophthalmopathy.

The sample here was peripheral blood mononuclear cells (PBMCs), taken at new diagnosis, from a patient treated with antithyroid drugs. The source of these receptors is a woman aged 45-65 years with Graves disease. Both conserved end residues are part of each CDR3. D genes are given only for firm matches. Clone size, where shown, is once, few, many, or a class for clones that have expanded.

>-|many|TRBV5-1|TRBJ1-1
TGCGCCAGCAGCAGGGTCGGGGTGAACACTGAAGCTTTCTTT
CASSRVGVNTEAFF
>TRBD2|many|TRBV5-1|TRBJ2-7
TGCGCCAGCAGCTCCGGTGGCGGGGGAAACGAGCAGTACTTC
CASSSGGGGNEQYF
>-|-|TRBV10-3|TRBJ1-1
TGTGCCATCAGTGAATATGACAGCGGGGGCTTAGGGAACACTGAAGCTTTCTTT
CAISEYDSGGLGNTEAFF
>TRBD2|-|TRBV20-1|TRBJ2-7
TGCAGTGCCCTACTAGCGGGAGTTTACGAGCAGTACTTC
CSALLAGVYEQYF
>TRBD2|many|TRBV18|TRBJ2-7
TGTGCCAGCTCACCCCGGACTAGCGGGGACTACGAGCAGTACTTC
CASSPRTSGDYEQYF
>-|-|TRBV28|TRBJ2-5
TGTGCCAGCAGTTTCTCGGGGGTACGAGACGGGGAGACCCAGTACTTC
CASSFSGVRDGETQYF
>-|-|TRBV7-9|TRBJ2-7
TGTGCCAGCAGCTTAAACAGGGGAGGGTACGAGCAGTACTTC
CASSLNRGGYEQYF
>-|many|TRBV11-2|TRBJ2-2
TGTGCCAGCAGCTTAGTGCCGGGAGCAAACACCGGGGAGCTGTTTTTT
CASSLVPGANTGELFF
>-|few|TRBV7-9|TRBJ1-1
TGTGCCAGCAGCTCTGAGGGATCCACTGAAGCTTTCTTT
CASSSEGSTEAFF
>-|-|TRBV25-1|TRBJ2-3
TGTGCCAGCAGTGAAACTTTTACTAGCACAGATACGCAGTATTTT
CASSETFTSTDTQYF
>-|many|TRBV5-1|TRBJ1-4
TGCGCCAGCAGCTTGGGAGCCCGGAGAGGTAATGAAAAACTGTTTTTT
CASSLGARRGNEKLFF
>-|-|TRBV2|TRBJ2-7
TGTGCCAGCAAGGTGAGGCGGCAGGTGAACGAGCAGTACTTC
CASKVRRQVNEQYF
>-|-|TRBV11-3|TRBJ2-1
TGTGCCAGCAGCTTAGGGCCACGAGTCGGGTACAATGAGCAGTTCTTC
CASSLGPRVGYNEQFF
>-|-|TRBV6-1|TRBJ2-7
TGTGCCAGCATCCGGGCAGGGGCGGACGAGCAGTACTTC
CASIRAGADEQYF
>-|many|TRBV2|TRBJ2-7
TGTGCCAGCAGTGAAGCGCCGGAGGGTCTTTACGAGCAGTACTTC
CASSEAPEGLYEQYF
>TRBD1|few|TRBV5-8|TRBJ1-2
TGTGCCAGCATCCTTTCGGGACAGGTATTCTATGGCTACACCTTC
CASILSGQVFYGYTF
>TRBD2|many|TRBV24-1|TRBJ2-7
TGTGCCACCAGTGATCCGGGGCGGGAGTGCTACGAGCAGTACTTC
CATSDPGRECYEQYF
>-|many|TRBV28|TRBJ1-2
TGTGCCAGCAGTTTAGAAACAGGGCGCGGCTACACCTTC
CASSLETGRGYTF
>-|few|TRBV2|TRBJ1-5
TGTGCCAGCAGTGTGGGACGGGTTAGCAATCAGCCCCAGCATTTT
CASSVGRVSNQPQHF
>-|few|TRBV5-1|TRBJ1-5
TGCGCCAGCAGCTTGTGGGGGGGTGGCAATCAGCCCCAGCATTTT
CASSLWGGGNQPQHF
>TRBD2|-|TRBV7-9|TRBJ2-1
TGTGCCAGCAGCCACCCAGGTAGCGGGAGGCCGAATGAGCAGTTCTTC
CASSHPGSGRPNEQFF